Listed below are T cell receptor beta chains from one sample, sequenced in a study of blood T cell repertoires in COVID-19. Clones were read by immunoSEQ multiplex PCR, and TCRdb kept only the in-frame ones, dropping some. The table shows over 250,000 clones, with 75% to 95% occurring only once. The sequencing input was PBMCs or T cells enriched from blood (not recorded which). The receptors were sampled from a woman between 25 and 40 years old who had recovered from COVID-19. The CDR3 runs from the conserved cysteine through the conserved F or W. The D gene is left open where the match is weak. Clone size is given for some rows only: seen once, a few or many times, or a class if the clone is expanded.

cdr3_nt | cdr3_aa | j_call | d_call | clone_size | v_call
TGTGCCAGCAGCTCCAACCCTAAGTCCGGGCGGGAGTCCTACAATGAGCAGTTCTTC | CASSSNPKSGRESYNEQFF | TRBJ2-1 | TRBD2 | NA | TRBV5-6
TGTGCCAGCAGCCCTATGACAGCAGCCCAAGAGACCCAGTACTTC | CASSPMTAAQETQYF | TRBJ2-5 | NA | NA | TRBV7-2
TGTGCCAGCAGCCAGGCGGGACTAGCGGGAGGTACCGGGGAGCTGTTTTTT | CASSQAGLAGGTGELFF | TRBJ2-2 | TRBD2 | NA | TRBV4-2
TGTGCCATCAGTGAGACCAGGACTGTTGGATACGAGCAGTACTTC | CAISETRTVGYEQYF | TRBJ2-7 | NA | once | TRBV10-3
TGTGCCAGCAGTTTAGTTTCCGGCTATGGCTACACCTTC | CASSLVSGYGYTF | TRBJ1-2 | NA | NA | TRBV28
TGTGCCAGCAGCTCGGGGACAGGGAAAGGCTACACCTTC | CASSSGTGKGYTF | TRBJ1-2 | TRBD1 | NA | TRBV7-3
TGTGCCACCAGTGATAACGGGAGGGCCGGGAATGAGCAGTTCTTC | CATSDNGRAGNEQFF | TRBJ2-1 | TRBD2 | NA | TRBV24-1
TGTGCCAGCAGTTTGAGTAGTTCTAGGACAGCCCATGGCTACACCTTC | CASSLSSSRTAHGYTF | TRBJ1-2 | NA | NA | TRBV27
TGTGCCAGCAGTGAATTAGGGGAAAGTCCTGGAAACACCATATATTTT | CASSELGESPGNTIYF | TRBJ1-3 | NA | NA | TRBV25-1
TGTGCCAGCAGCCTTACCGGGACAGGACACTATGGCTACACCTTC | CASSLTGTGHYGYTF | TRBJ1-2 | TRBD1 | NA | TRBV11-2
TGTGCCAGCAGCAAACAGGCGACAGGGGAGAATGAAAAACTGTTTTTT | CASSKQATGENEKLFF | TRBJ1-4 | NA | NA | TRBV21-1
TGCGCCAGCAGCTTAAGGGACAGAGCGAAGATGAACACTGAAGCTTTCTTT | CASSLRDRAKMNTEAFF | TRBJ1-1 | TRBD1 | NA | TRBV5-1
TGTGCCAGCAGCTTCGGGACAGGGGATCAGCCCCAGCATTTT | CASSFGTGDQPQHF | TRBJ1-5 | TRBD1 | NA | TRBV7-9
TGCGCCAGCAGCTTGGCCGGGAGCGGATTCACAGATACGCAGTATTTT | CASSLAGSGFTDTQYF | TRBJ2-3 | NA | NA | TRBV5-1
TGTGCCAGTAGACACAGGTCTAATGAAAAACTGTTTTTT | CASRHRSNEKLFF | TRBJ1-4 | NA | once | TRBV19
TGTGCCAGCAGTCTAGCGGGAGAGTACAATGAGCAGTTCTTC | CASSLAGEYNEQFF | TRBJ2-1 | TRBD2 | NA | TRBV7-2
TGCGCCAGCAGACTCAGGGACAGGGGGCAATTGAACACTGAAGCTTTCTTT | CASRLRDRGQLNTEAFF | TRBJ1-1 | TRBD1 | NA | TRBV4-1
TGTGCCAGTAGTATGCCCCCGGGACAGGGAACCGATGAGCAGTTCTTC | CASSMPPGQGTDEQFF | TRBJ2-1 | TRBD1 | NA | TRBV19
TGTGCAACCAGGGAGGCTGGGGCCAACGTCCTGACTTTC | CATREAGANVLTF | TRBJ2-6 | NA | few | TRBV12-3/TRBV12-4
TGTGCCAGCAGCTTGCCGGCAGGCCCCTACAATGAGCAGTTCTTC | CASSLPAGPYNEQFF | TRBJ2-1 | NA | NA | TRBV5-4
TGTGCCAGCAGAGGGGGACGGAACACTGAAGCTTTCTTT | CASRGGRNTEAFF | TRBJ1-1 | NA | NA | TRBV2
TGTGCCAGAGGTCCCAGGGGGCCCTACTACGAGCAGTACTTC | CARGPRGPYYEQYF | TRBJ2-7 | TRBD1 | NA | TRBV7-3
TGTGCCCACGCTCGGGGGACTTTCCAAGAGACCCAGTACTTC | CAHARGTFQETQYF | TRBJ2-5 | NA | NA | TRBV30
TGTGCCAGCAGTTTGGTCCTCGGGACAGGGGTCCGGAACACTGAAGCTTTCTTT | CASSLVLGTGVRNTEAFF | TRBJ1-1 | TRBD1 | NA | TRBV27
TGTGCCACCAGCAGAGGTACAGAGAGCTACGAGCAGTACTTC | CATSRGTESYEQYF | TRBJ2-7 | NA | once | TRBV15
TGTGCCAGCAGCTCCGGACAGGGAGGTTCCGATCAGCCCCAGCATTTT | CASSSGQGGSDQPQHF | TRBJ1-5 | TRBD1 | once | TRBV7-2
TGTGCCAGCAGCTTAGCTAGGGACAGCCAATTAGGGGGGCAGTACTTC | CASSLARDSQLGGQYF | TRBJ2-7 | TRBD1 | NA | TRBV7-6
TGTGCCAGCAGCCAAGATCTGAGGACAGGGCCATCCTACGAGCAGTACTTC | CASSQDLRTGPSYEQYF | TRBJ2-7 | TRBD1 | NA | TRBV3-1/TRBV3-2
TGTGCCAGCAAACAGTTTATACACGAAGAGACCCAGTACTTC | CASKQFIHEETQYF | TRBJ2-5 | NA | NA | TRBV27
TGTGCCAGCAGCTCTATAGACAGGGGCGAAAAACTGTTTTTT | CASSSIDRGEKLFF | TRBJ1-4 | TRBD1 | NA | TRBV5-4
TGTGCCAGCAGCGGGACTAGCGGATACGAGCAGTACTTC | CASSGTSGYEQYF | TRBJ2-7 | TRBD2 | NA | TRBV9
TGTGCCAGCAGTGCTCCCGAGACAGGGGAAGAAAAACTGTTTTTT | CASSAPETGEEKLFF | TRBJ1-4 | TRBD1 | NA | TRBV28
TGTGCCAGCTCACCAGACAGGGGACAAGACATTCAGTACTTC | CASSPDRGQDIQYF | TRBJ2-4 | TRBD1 | NA | TRBV18
TGTGCCAGCAAAGCGGGAGGTTCGGAGACCCAGTACTTC | CASKAGGSETQYF | TRBJ2-5 | TRBD2 | NA | TRBV25-1
TGTGCCAGTAGTATGAGGGAAGGCGGATCCTCTGGGGCCAACGTCCTGACTTTC | CASSMREGGSSGANVLTF | TRBJ2-6 | NA | NA | TRBV19
TGTGCCAGCAGTTACGGACACTACTCTGGAAACACCATATATTTT | CASSYGHYSGNTIYF | TRBJ1-3 | NA | NA | TRBV6-5
TGTGCCAGCAGCTTTACAGTAACGAACACCGGGGAGCTGTTTTTT | CASSFTVTNTGELFF | TRBJ2-2 | NA | NA | TRBV7-8
TGTGCCAGCAGTTACACAGGGGGCGGGGAAAAACTGTTTTTT | CASSYTGGGEKLFF | TRBJ1-4 | TRBD1 | once | TRBV6-5
TGTGCCAGCAGCGTCTCGGTCGGCGGGGAGCTGTTTTTT | CASSVSVGGELFF | TRBJ2-2 | NA | NA | TRBV11-2
TGTGCCAGCAGTGACCGAGACAGGTTTACTGAGCAGTTCTTC | CASSDRDRFTEQFF | TRBJ2-1 | NA | few | TRBV2
TGTGCCAGTAGTATAGATCGGTCGGTCTCCGGAAACACCATATATTTT | CASSIDRSVSGNTIYF | TRBJ1-3 | NA | NA | TRBV19
TGTGCCAGCAGCCGCTATACTAGCGGGAGGGCAGATACGCAGTATTTT | CASSRYTSGRADTQYF | TRBJ2-3 | TRBD2 | NA | TRBV14
TGTGCCAGCAGCCGGGAGGGGCTCTTGCATACTGAAGCTTTCTTT | CASSREGLLHTEAFF | TRBJ1-1 | NA | NA | TRBV3-1/TRBV3-2
TGTGCCAGCAGTTTGGAGGGTTGGATTGGCAATCAGCCCCAGCATTTT | CASSLEGWIGNQPQHF | TRBJ1-5 | NA | NA | TRBV28